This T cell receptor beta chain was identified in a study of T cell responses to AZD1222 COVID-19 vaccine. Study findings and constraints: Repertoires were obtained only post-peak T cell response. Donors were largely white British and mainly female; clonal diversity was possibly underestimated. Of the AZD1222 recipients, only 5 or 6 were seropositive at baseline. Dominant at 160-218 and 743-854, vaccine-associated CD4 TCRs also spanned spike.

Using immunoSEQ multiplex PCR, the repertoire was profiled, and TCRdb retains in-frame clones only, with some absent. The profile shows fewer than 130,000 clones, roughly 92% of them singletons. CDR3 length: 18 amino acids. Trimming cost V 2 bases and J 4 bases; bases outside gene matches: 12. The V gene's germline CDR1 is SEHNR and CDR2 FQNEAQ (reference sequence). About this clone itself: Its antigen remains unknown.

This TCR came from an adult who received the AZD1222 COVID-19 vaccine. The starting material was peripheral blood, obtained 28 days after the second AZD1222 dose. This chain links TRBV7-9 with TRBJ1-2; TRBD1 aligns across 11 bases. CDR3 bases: TGTGCCAGCAGCTTAAGGTTGGGACAGGGGGGACCTCCCTATGGCTACACCTTC. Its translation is CASSLRLGQGGPPYGYTF. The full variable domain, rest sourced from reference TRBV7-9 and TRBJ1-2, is DTGVSQNPRHKITKRGQNVTFRCDPISEHNRLYWYRQTLGQGPEFLTYFQNEAQLEKSRLLSDRFSAERPKGSFSTLEIQRTEQGDSAMYLCASSLRLGQGGPPYGYTFGSGTRLTVV.